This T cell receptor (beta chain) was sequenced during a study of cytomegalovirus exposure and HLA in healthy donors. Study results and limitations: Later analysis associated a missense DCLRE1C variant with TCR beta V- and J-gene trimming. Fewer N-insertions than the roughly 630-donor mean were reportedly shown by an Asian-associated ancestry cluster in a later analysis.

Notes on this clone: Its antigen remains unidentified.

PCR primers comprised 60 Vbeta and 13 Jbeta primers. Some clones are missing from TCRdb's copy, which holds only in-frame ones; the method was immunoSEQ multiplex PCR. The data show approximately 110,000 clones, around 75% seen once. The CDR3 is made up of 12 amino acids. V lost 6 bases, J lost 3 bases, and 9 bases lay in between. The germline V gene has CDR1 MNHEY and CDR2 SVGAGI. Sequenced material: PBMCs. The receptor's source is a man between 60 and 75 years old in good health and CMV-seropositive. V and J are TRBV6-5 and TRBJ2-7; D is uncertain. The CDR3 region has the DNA TGTGCCAGCAGCTCAACGGGCTACGAGCAGTACTTC. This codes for CASSSTGYEQYF.